The 20 T cell receptor beta chains listed next were all sequenced from one sample in a study of blood T cells in healthy people across ages. Sample-barcoded 5' priming and a J-beta primer mix drove a second PCR of roughly 7 to 11 cycles. TCRdb re-called the 5' RACE reads through MiXCR, storing one row per CDR3 protein. Among about 1,400,000 distinct CDR3 sequences listed, roughly 59% were seen once. Material: blood. The receptors here all came from a man aged 18 to 29 in good health.

There are a few counts of this clonotype. The rearrangement links TRBV5-6 to TRBJ1-2, with D possibly TRBD1 on 5 matching bases. CDR1 and CDR2 (germline): SGHDT, YYEEEE. The ends were cut back, 2 bases at V and 1 base at J, with 9 bases in the middle. CDR3 length: 14 amino acids. The CDR3 bases are TGTGCCAGCAGCTTATCAGGGAGTAACTATGGCTACACCTTC. It codes for CASSLSGSNYGYTF.

In this sample, this clonotype turned up once. This chain connects TRBV12-3 or TRBV12-4 to TRBJ1-2; 10 bases agree with TRBD1. After removal of 5 bases from V and 8 bases from J, the junction contained 8 bases not matched to a gene. This CDR3 is 14 amino acids long. Here the CDR3 reads CASSPTGTGEGYTF. The CDR3 region has the DNA TGTGCCAGCAGTCCGACGGGGACAGGGGAGGGCTACACCTTC.

To note about this clonotype: Sequence at one end of the junction differs from germline and may be a read error. This chain connects TRBV7-2 to TRBJ2-1; D might be TRBD1 (6 bases). The CDR3 runs to 13 residues. Germline-derived CDR1 and CDR2 are SGHTA and FQGNSA. The CDR3 DNA reads TGTGCCAGCAGCGTAGCCCGCGGACAGGAGCAGTTCTTC. It encodes CASSVARGQEQFF.

The chain is built from TRBV20-1 and TRBJ2-1, with D hard to call. This CDR3 region has 12 residues. The V end lost 3 bases, the J end lost 6 bases, and 9 bases lay between the germline ends. Per germline, CDR1 DFQATT and CDR2 SNEGSKA (reference sequence). The CDR3 here is CSASTLTNEQFF. CDR3 nucleotide sequence: TGCAGTGCTAGTACTTTAACCAATGAGCAGTTCTTC.

This chain links TRBV12-3 or TRBV12-4 with TRBJ2-7; 7 positions agree with TRBD2. This CDR3 is 15 amino acids long. Unmatched junction bases numbered 8, after V lost 1 base and J lost 5 bases. The CDR3 spells CASSLEGGVMDEQYF. CDR3 bases: TGTGCCAGCAGTTTAGAGGGAGGGGTCATGGACGAGCAGTACTTC.

The chain is built from TRBV7-2 and TRBJ2-1; tentatively, D is TRBD1 or TRBD2 (5 bases each). Looked up from germline, CDR1 is SGHTA and CDR2 is FQGNSA. Trimming removed 5 bases at V and 10 bases at J, with 24 bases between. The CDR3 runs to 16 residues. CDR3 bases: TGTGCCAGCAGCCCTAGGCGTGATGGGGTGGGGGACGAGCAGTTCTTC. This encodes CASSPRRDGVGDEQFF.

The chain couples TRBV27 to TRBJ2-4; D is undetermined. The ends were cut back, 4 bases at V and 13 bases at J, with 11 bases in the middle. The germline V gene encodes CDR1 MNHEY and CDR2 SMNVEV (reference sequence). This CDR3 is built from 11 residues. CDR3 nucleotides: TGTGCCAGCAGTTCCTCCGCGGAGCAGTACTTC. The encoded protein is CASSSSAEQYF.

This clonotype occurred once. The chain recombines TRBV14 with TRBJ1-2; no definite D call. The CDR3 contains 17 residues. The ends were cut back, 0 bases at V and 4 bases at J, with 18 bases in the middle. Germline assignment: CDR1 SGHDN and CDR2 FVKESK. The CDR3 reads CASSQDHSSAQFYGYTF. The CDR3 DNA sequence: TGTGCCAGCAGCCAAGATCATTCGTCGGCTCAGTTCTATGGCTACACCTTC.

A few counts support this clonotype. The chain recombines TRBV12-3 or TRBV12-4 with TRBJ1-2; D remains ambiguous. V shed 6 bases and J shed 3 bases, with 8 bases lying between them. The CDR3 covers 12 residues. CDR3 nucleotide sequence: TGTGCCAGCAGCCATGGGGACTATGGCTACACCTTC. It codes for CASSHGDYGYTF.

Worth noting for this clonotype: At one end the junction does not follow the germline gene, possibly because of a read error. This rearrangement joins TRBV11-2 to TRBJ2-1; D uncertain. Germline lookup yields CDR1 SGHAT and CDR2 FQNNGV. The CDR3 sequence is 15 residues long. The CDR3 nucleotides read TGTGCCAGCAGCTCTCCGGCAGACTCCTACAATGAACAGTTCTTC. It specifies CASSSPADSYNEQFF.

The chain couples TRBV5-5 to TRBJ1-5; 7 nucleotides match TRBD1. J gave up 2 bases and V 4 bases, and 12 bases lay outside the gene matches. The germline V gene has CDR1 SGHKS and CDR2 YYEKEE (reference sequence). The CDR3 contains 17 residues. The CDR3 DNA sequence: TGTGCCAGCAGCACCTCACAGGGGAAGGATGGCAATCAGCCCCAGCATTTT. Translated, it gives CASSTSQGKDGNQPQHF.

This chain connects TRBV2 to TRBJ2-1, with TRBD2 as a possible D gene (6 bases). The CDR3 consists of 12 residues. The V end lost 6 bases, the J end lost 11 bases, and 14 bases lay between the germline ends. CDR1 is SNHLY, CDR2 FYNNEI, per germline. The CDR3 bases are TGTGCCAGCAGGGGAGGAAGGGAAAAGCAGTTCTTC. Encoded protein: CASRGGREKQFF.

A few counts support this clonotype. V gene TRBV29-1 combines with J gene TRBJ2-1, with 12 nucleotides matching TRBD2. The J segment lost 5 bases and the V segment lost 4 bases, leaving 9 bases of the junction unmatched. Germline V lookup: CDR1 SQVTM, CDR2 ANQGSEA. The CDR3 has 16 amino acids. The CDR3 sequence: CSVVFASGRVHNEQFF. In nucleotides, the CDR3 is TGCAGCGTTGTTTTCGCTAGCGGGAGGGTCCACAATGAGCAGTTCTTC.

The chain links TRBV29-1 to TRBJ1-2, with D perhaps matching TRBD1 (5 bases). CDR3 length: 13 amino acids. Germline assignment: CDR1 SQVTM and CDR2 ANQGSEA. Deletions cut 4 bases from V and 8 bases from J, with 17 bases between. The CDR3 spells CSVVFGQGLGYTF. In DNA, the CDR3 is TGCAGCGTTGTGTTTGGCCAGGGCTTGGGCTACACCTTC.

The chain uses TRBV4-1 and TRBJ1-4; 8 bases are shared with TRBD1. CDR1 is MGHRA, CDR2 YSYEKL, per germline. The CDR3 runs to 16 residues. V shed 1 base and J 10 bases; nucleotides not matched to a gene: 11. CDR3 sequence (DNA): TGCGCCAGCAGCCAAGTAGTTGGACAGGGAAAAGGAAAACTGTTTTTT. This gives the protein CASSQVVGQGKGKLFF.

The rearrangement joins TRBV20-1 to TRBJ2-4; 8 bases are shared with TRBD1. The V gene end was trimmed by 3 bases and the J gene end by 7 bases; junction bases not matched to a gene: 17. The CDR3 contains 17 residues. Germline V gene sequence: CDR1 DFQATT, CDR2 SNEGSKA (reference sequence). The CDR3 DNA reads TGCAGTGCTAGGGGCCGATTGGACAGGGTTAACGAGAACATTCAGTACTTC. Its translation: CSARGRLDRVNENIQYF.

V and J are TRBV12-3 or TRBV12-4 and TRBJ2-5; possible D gene TRBD1, 6 bases. V was pared by 3 bases and J by 2 bases, with 10 bases between. The CDR3 sequence is 14 residues long. CDR3 in amino acids: CASSFRTEQETQYF. The CDR3 DNA reads TGTGCCAGCAGTTTCAGGACAGAACAAGAGACCCAGTACTTC.

This clonotype has more than one count but fewer than ten. The chain is built from TRBV12-3 or TRBV12-4 and TRBJ2-1, with no clear D. The V and J ends lost 4 bases and 0 bases respectively, with 10 bases between them. CDR3 size: 15 residues. As DNA, the CDR3 is TGTGCCAGCAGTTCTCTTAGGAGCTCCTACAATGAGCAGTTCTTC. Translating gives CASSSLRSSYNEQFF.

The chain combines TRBV27 with TRBJ2-5, with TRBD1 identical over 12 bases. Germline V gene sequence: CDR1 MNHEY, CDR2 SMNVEV (reference sequence). The V segment lost 7 bases and the J segment 5 bases; nucleotides outside the gene matches: 11. The CDR3 extends over 16 amino acids. As DNA, the CDR3 is TGTGCCAGCACCGGACTCGGGACAGGGGGCAAGGAGACCCAGTACTTC. The encoded protein is CASTGLGTGGKETQYF.

The chain couples TRBV6-5 to TRBJ2-5, with TRBD2 matching over 9 bases. The CDR3 spans 16 residues. V lost 4 bases, J lost 5 bases, and 11 bases stayed unmatched. From germline, CDR1 is MNHEY and CDR2 SVGAGI. The CDR3 sequence: CASSSHSGGPLETQYF. CDR3 bases: TGTGCCAGCAGTTCCCATAGCGGGGGACCATTGGAGACCCAGTACTTC.